The entry that follows covers one T cell receptor (beta chain) sequence. The antigen remains undetermined. The data were taken from a study of persistence of HIV-infected CD4 T cells. Study at large: A median of around 8 years of suppressive ART preceded sampling. Anti-CD3/anti-CD28 beads activated more cells than antigen stimulation did.

The CDR3 runs to 13 residues. Germline V gives CDR1 MRHNA, CDR2 SNTAGT. V was pared by 7 bases and J by 1 base, with 10 bases between. Overall study findings and caveats: CMV- and Gag-responding cells had lower TCRbeta richness than CD3/CD28-responding cells.

Anti-CD3/anti-CD28 beads served as a nonspecific positive control stimulus. Sorting of responding CD4+ T cells relied on upregulated CD40 ligand together with CD69. The immunoSEQ assay was version 4, run in survey mode. Sequenced by immunoSEQ multiplex PCR; TCRdb stores in-frame clones only, minus some. The data show 40,000 to 45,000 clones, just over 90% seen once. The chain is built from TRBV6-4 and TRBJ1-1; a weak D match, TRBD1 (6 bases). Sequencing was performed on CD4+ T cells sorted from PBMCs after approximately 20-hour stimulation, taken from a patient who received antiretroviral therapy. The receptor was derived from an adult man with HIV who was CMV-seropositive. The CDR3 DNA follows: TGTGCCAGCAAGCGACAGGCGAACACTGAAGCTTTCTTT. Amino acid sequence: CASKRQANTEAFF.